The TCR beta chain described here comes from a study of blood T cell repertoires in COVID-19. Study overall: Whether acute or convalescent, the COVID-19 samples came from the United States, Italy and Spain.

In germline, CDR1 is MNHEY, CDR2 SMNVEV (reference sequence). V was trimmed by 2 bases and J by 6 bases, leaving 12 bases between them. The CDR3 runs to 14 residues. Libraries were prepared by immunoSEQ multiplex PCR; TCRdb keeps only in-frame clonotypes and omits some of them. The table lists fewer than 450,000 clones, 90% of them singletons. V is TRBV27 and J is TRBJ2-3; no firm D call. Input material: PBMCs or T cells enriched from blood (not recorded which). This clonotype originated in a man younger than 35 who had recovered from COVID-19. The DNA for the CDR3 is TGTGCCAGCAGTTTAGTCAGGCCCGATGATACGCAGTATTTT. It is translated as CASSLVRPDDTQYF.